The rows below give T cell receptor beta chains drawn from one sample of a study of long-term antiretroviral therapy in people with HIV. The table came from immunoSEQ multiplex PCR; TCRdb's copy has only in-frame clones and leaves some out. The sample includes about 48,000 clones, around four fifths of them seen just once. This sample comprised unsorted PBMCs, obtained 0.8 years after starting antiretroviral therapy. The receptors were sampled from a woman aged 18-35 years with HIV. Each CDR3 is given with its conserved first and last residue. The D gene is left open where the match is weak. Only some rows state a clone size, as once, few, many or a class for expanded clones.

TGCGCCAGCAGCTTGGGTGAAGGGGAGACCCAGTACTTC | CASSLGEGETQYF | - | - | TRBJ2-5 | TRBV5-1
TGTGCCAGCAGCCCTCTAGCGGGAGGGCTCACCGGGGAGCTGTTTTTT | CASSPLAGGLTGELFF | TRBD2 | - | TRBJ2-2 | TRBV6-4
TGCAGCGCTATGACATCAAATAATGAAAAACTGTTTTTT | CSAMTSNNEKLFF | - | - | TRBJ1-4 | TRBV29-1
TGTGCCAGCAGTGCTAGCGGGGGATCGGATACGCAGTATTTT | CASSASGGSDTQYF | TRBD2 | - | TRBJ2-3 | TRBV25-1
TGTGCCAGGAGCCCCGCGGCAGACCCAGACGAACTGTTTTTT | CARSPAADPDELFF | - | once | TRBJ1-4 | TRBV19
TGCGCCAGCAGCCAAAGCAAGTCAGGGAAGGCAGATACGCAGTATTTT | CASSQSKSGKADTQYF | - | - | TRBJ2-3 | TRBV4-3
TGTGCCAGCAGCTTAGGAGGTAGCGGGAGGAGTAATGAGCAGTTCTTC | CASSLGGSGRSNEQFF | TRBD2 | - | TRBJ2-1 | TRBV11-3
TGTGCCAGTAAAACCCTGGCTGAAGCTTTCTTT | CASKTLAEAFF | - | - | TRBJ1-1 | TRBV19
TGTGCCAGCAGCTTAGAGGGAATTGGCTACACCTTC | CASSLEGIGYTF | - | - | TRBJ1-2 | TRBV7-2
TGTGCCAGCAAGGGGCCGATCTCTGGAAACACCATATATTTT | CASKGPISGNTIYF | - | few | TRBJ1-3 | TRBV28
TGTGCCATCAGTGTTGGACAGGGGTCTAACTATGGCTACACCTTC | CAISVGQGSNYGYTF | TRBD1 | - | TRBJ1-2 | TRBV10-3
TGTGCCAGCAGTCTTCTCCAGACTAGCGGGAGCACAGATACGCAGTATTTT | CASSLLQTSGSTDTQYF | TRBD2 | - | TRBJ2-3 | TRBV27
TGTGCCAGCAGCCAAGATGGAGGGGGCGCGCGGGAGACCCAGTACTTC | CASSQDGGGARETQYF | - | - | TRBJ2-5 | TRBV14
TGTGCCAGCAGTTTATATCCCCCCTTACTAGCGGGAGGGCAGGGGTACCAAGAGACCCAGTACTTC | CASSLYPPLLAGGQGYQETQYF | TRBD2 | - | TRBJ2-5 | TRBV27
TGTGCCAGCAGCTTAGCGCCATCGGCCAGGGCAGGCGGGGAGCTGTTTTTT | CASSLAPSARAGGELFF | - | - | TRBJ2-2 | TRBV7-2
TGTGCCAGCAGTTTCCGGTGGGGGGCAGAGACCCAGTACTTC | CASSFRWGAETQYF | - | - | TRBJ2-5 | TRBV28
TGTGCCAGCAGCTGGGTGATCTGGGACGGGACTGCGAACACTGAAGCTTTCTTT | CASSWVIWDGTANTEAFF | - | few | TRBJ1-1 | TRBV7-9
TGTGCCACCCGCAACGGGGGTAGCTATGGCTACACCTTC | CATRNGGSYGYTF | - | - | TRBJ1-2 | TRBV7-9
TGTGCCAGCAGCGTAGCCGGAGGGGGCCCCTCCTCTGGAAACACCATATATTTT | CASSVAGGGPSSGNTIYF | TRBD1 | once | TRBJ1-3 | TRBV9
TGTGCCAGCAGCTTAAGTCCAGGGACAATGAACACTGAAGCTTTCTTT | CASSLSPGTMNTEAFF | - | - | TRBJ1-1 | TRBV11-3
TGTGCCAGCAGCCAAGGGGGCAGGTCGACGTACTTACCCTACGAGCAGTACTTC | CASSQGGRSTYLPYEQYF | TRBD1 | - | TRBJ2-7 | TRBV28
TGTGCCAGCAGTGAAGTTACAGTTCTTAATTCACCCCTCCACTTT | CASSEVTVLNSPLHF | - | - | TRBJ1-6 | TRBV6-1
TGTGCCAGCGGGGGACTAGCGGGAGAGAATGAGCAGTTCTTC | CASGGLAGENEQFF | TRBD2 | - | TRBJ2-1 | TRBV13
TGTGCCAGTAGTAGGACTAGCGGGAGCGAGCAGTACTTC | CASSRTSGSEQYF | TRBD2 | once | TRBJ2-7 | TRBV19
TGTGCCAGCAGTCTAACGAAGAGCACTGAAGCTTTCTTT | CASSLTKSTEAFF | - | once | TRBJ1-1 | TRBV27